One T cell receptor beta chain is described in this entry. The antigen remains undetermined. RNA extraction was followed by reverse transcription into cDNA, which acted as the sequencing template. Measured with immunoSEQ multiplex PCR; TCRdb has only the in-frame clones, and not every one. In the table there are approximately 210,000 clones, about three fifths of which are singletons. This entry is derived from a study of CD8+ T cells in alopecia areata. Treatment in this sample: oral pan-JAK inhibitor, 5-10 mg twice daily. CDR3 length: 17 amino acids. Trimming took 4 bases from V and 3 from J; bases not matched to a gene: 11. The V gene's germline CDR1 is LGHNA and CDR2 YSLEER. Study conclusions and caveats: Under tofacitinib, fewer expanded CD8+ clones appeared among the top 100 scalp clones. On tofacitinib, scalp and blood still held many of the expanded lesional clones.

This chain links TRBV4-3 with TRBJ1-4, with 7 bases lining up with TRBD1. Specimen: CD4+ T cells sorted from blood, collected at week 4, from a patient treated with tofacitinib. The sequence was obtained from a human donor with alopecia areata. CDR3 coding DNA: TGCGCCAGCAGCCCCCACACCCCGACAGGGCCTAATGAAAAACTGTTTTTT. The encoded protein is CASSPHTPTGPNEKLFF.